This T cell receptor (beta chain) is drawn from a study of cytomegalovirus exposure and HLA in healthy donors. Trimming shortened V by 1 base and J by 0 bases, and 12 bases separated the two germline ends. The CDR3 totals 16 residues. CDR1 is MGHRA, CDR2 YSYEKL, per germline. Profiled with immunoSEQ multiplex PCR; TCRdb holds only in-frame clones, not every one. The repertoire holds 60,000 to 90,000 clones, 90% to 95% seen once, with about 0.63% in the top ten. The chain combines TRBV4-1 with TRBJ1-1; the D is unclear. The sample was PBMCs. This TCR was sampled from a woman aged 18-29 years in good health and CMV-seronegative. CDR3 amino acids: CASSQGPTHMNTEAFF. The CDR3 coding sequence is TGCGCCAGCAGCCAAGGGCCGACTCACATGAACACTGAAGCTTTCTTT.